Shown below are 12 T cell receptor beta chains from a single sample sequenced in a study of T cell responses to AZD1222 COVID-19 vaccine. Assay: immunoSEQ multiplex PCR; the TCRdb copy retains only in-frame clones and omits some. The sample lists about 130,000 clones, approximately 88% occurring once. The material sequenced was peripheral blood, taken 28 days after the second AZD1222 dose. The receptors come from an adult who received the AZD1222 COVID-19 vaccine.

CDR3 DNA: TGTGCCAGCAGCCGGGGAGGACAACCCTCTAGCACAGATACGCAGTATTTT. Translated, it gives CASSRGGQPSSTDTQYF. The chain combines TRBV3-1 (or the pseudogene TRBV3-2) with TRBJ2-3; D is possibly TRBD2 (6 bases). Trimming stripped 4 bases from V and 0 bases from J, with 17 bases between. Germline V gene lookup returns CDR1 LGHDT and CDR2 YNNKEL (reference sequence). The CDR3 is 17 amino acids.

The V gene is TRBV11-2, the J gene TRBJ1-5, with D unresolved. The CDR3 contains 13 residues. V gave up 3 bases and J gave up 9 bases, with 12 bases separating them. Germline CDR1 and CDR2: SGHAT and FQNNGV. The chain's CDR3 is CASSFGLAGPQHF. The CDR3 DNA is TGTGCCAGCAGCTTTGGGCTCGCGGGGCCCCAGCATTTT.

V and J are TRBV4-1 and TRBJ1-2; a weak D match, TRBD1 (6 bases). Deletions cut 0 bases from V and 4 bases from J, with 9 bases between. This CDR3 has 14 amino acids. In germline, CDR1 is MGHRA, CDR2 YSYEKL. This CDR3 reads CASSQDWTAYGYTF. Written as DNA, the CDR3 is TGCGCCAGCAGCCAAGATTGGACAGCCTATGGCTACACCTTC.

The V call is TRBV29-1, the J call TRBJ1-2; TRBD1 matches at 11 bases. This CDR3 has 11 residues. Losses at the gene ends were 6 bases for V and 7 bases for J; bases not matched to a gene: 1. CDR1 is SQVTM, CDR2 ANQGSEA, per germline. Here the CDR3 DNA reads TGCAGCGTCGGACAGGGGGCTGGCTACACCTTC. Residues: CSVGQGAGYTF. Looking up the rest from reference TRBV29-1 and TRBJ1-2 gives the full variable domain: SAVISQKPSRDICQRGTSLTIQCQVDSQVTMMFWYRQQPGQSLTLIATANQGSEATYESGFVIDKFPISRPNLTFSTLTVSNMSPEDSSIYLCSVGQGAGYTFGSGTRLTVV.

The chain combines TRBV29-1 with TRBJ2-1; weak D call: TRBD2 (5 bases). Looked up from germline, CDR1 is SQVTM and CDR2 is ANQGSEA. CDR3 length equals 13 residues. For the CDR3, the DNA is TGCAGTATGACTACCGATAAAAACAATGAGCAGTTCTTC. This sequence encodes CSMTTDKNNEQFF.

The chain joins TRBV12-3 or TRBV12-4 to TRBJ2-5, with TRBD1 matching over 8 bases. The CDR3 totals 13 residues. V trimming: 7 bases; J trimming: 6 bases; junction bases outside the gene matches: 7. Here the CDR3 DNA reads TGTGCCAGCAACCAGGGGGCTAGGCAGACCCAGTACTTC. Residues: CASNQGARQTQYF.

In its sample, this clone was seen a few times. The gene calls are TRBV9 and TRBJ2-1; the match to TRBD2 covers 10 bases. This CDR3 is 18 amino acids long. Germline CDR1 SGDLS, CDR2 YYNGEE. V lost 3 bases to trimming and J lost 5 bases; unmatched junction nucleotides: 14. In DNA form, the CDR3 reads TGTGCCAGCAGCGGAGCCCGAGCGGGGGGGCCCCGAAACAATGAGCAGTTCTTC. Its translation is CASSGARAGGPRNNEQFF.

Remarks on this clone: One end of the junction fails to match germline, which may point to a read error. The chain combines TRBV7-7 with TRBJ2-3, with TRBD2 identical over 8 bases. Germline values: CDR1 SSHAT, CDR2 FNYEAQ (reference sequence). The CDR3 is 16 residues long. CDR3 sequence: CASSPGTGGAGDTQYF. The CDR3 DNA is TGTGCTAGCAGCCCCGGTACCGGGGGGGCGGGAGATACGCAGTATTTT.

The sample holds one count of this clone. The chain couples TRBV7-9 to TRBJ2-1; the match to TRBD2 covers 9 bases. J lost 5 bases, V lost 2 bases, and 4 bases had no gene match. Germline CDR1 SEHNR, CDR2 FQNEAQ (reference sequence). The length of the CDR3 is 15 residues. The CDR3 bases are TGTGCCAGCAGCTTATTGCGGGAGGGGGACAATGAGCAGTTCTTC. Encoded protein: CASSLLREGDNEQFF.

The chain employs TRBV10-3 and TRBJ2-1; 13 bases fit TRBD2. The length of the CDR3 is 16 residues. Germline lookup yields CDR1 ENHRY and CDR2 SYGVKD. V lost 0 bases and J lost 11; bases outside the gene matches: 7. The CDR3 region is CAISESNGLAGAQQFF. The CDR3 DNA sequence: TGTGCCATCAGTGAGTCGAACGGACTAGCGGGAGCCCAGCAGTTCTTC.

The rearrangement uses TRBV5-1 and TRBJ2-1; 9 nucleotides align to TRBD2. CDR1 and CDR2 (germline): SGHRS, YFSETQ. Unmatched junction bases numbered 5, after V lost 3 bases and J lost 4 bases. The length of the CDR3 is 15 residues. This CDR3 is CASSSSGNGYNEQFF. CDR3 sequence (DNA): TGCGCCAGCAGCTCTAGCGGGAATGGTTACAATGAGCAGTTCTTC.

The rearrangement joins TRBV10-3 to TRBJ2-3; D is uncertain. The CDR3 loop spans 15 amino acids. From germline, CDR1 is ENHRY and CDR2 SYGVKD. The V and J ends lost 6 bases and 1 base respectively, with 14 bases between them. The CDR3 DNA follows: TGTGCCATCAGGAAAATGACCTCCCGCACAGATACGCAGTATTTT. Translation gives CAIRKMTSRTDTQYF.